Listed here is a single T cell receptor (beta chain). This clone was counted between two and nine times. Its antigen remains undetermined. The input lacks base qualities; no much larger clone sits a single base away. The record originates from a study of blood T cell repertoires in COVID-19 (dated by TCRdb to 2018 to 2021). Regarding the complete study: Samples from collaborators originated in the United States, Italy and Spain and spanned both the acute and convalescent phases of COVID-19. The repertoires were released in a freely available public database intended as a resource for research on the immune response to SARS-CoV-2. Samples came from the ongoing ImmuneRACE study (first 160 participants) plus 1,254 subjects from 6 global collaborators. Where HLA class I and class II types were available, the types were taken from metadata supplied by the sample provider, not from assay-based typing. The material from the prospective study consisted of cDNA or gDNA derived from T cells, B-cell-depleted T cells, or PBMCs. The sample metadata nearly always contained a de-identified subject ID, COVID-19 status, age in years and sex. Subjects who had been exposed to COVID-19, were actively infected with it, or had recovered from it provided the deeply sampled blood TCRbeta repertoires that made up the dataset.

In the prospective study, participants were roughly 18 to 95 years old, resided in 20 to 30 geographic areas of the United States, and were enrolled through a virtual design. To assign participants to cohorts, the prospective study relied on clinical history that participants themselves reported in a screening survey and a study questionnaire. Each participant in the prospective study had whole blood, serum and a nasopharyngeal or oropharyngeal swab collected by mobile phlebotomists. Additional blood draws and questionnaires over an approximately two-month period could optionally be provided by prospective study participants. Prospective study blood samples were shipped either frozen or at room temperature before DNA extraction. The CDR3 spans 15 residues, from the cysteine through the phenylalanine. The read is trimmed to its CDR3 DNA, 45 bases read in frame from base 1. V was cut back by 3 bases and J by 7 bases, leaving a gap of 14 bases between them. CDR1 and CDR2 (SGHTS, YDEGEE) derive from the germline V gene.

The immunoSEQ Assay, a bias-controlled multiplex PCR, was used to amplify TCRbeta CDR3 regions from genomic DNA. The paper's processing steps were these. The number of nucleated cells in each sample was estimated by amplification of reference gene primers within the assay. To quantify the absolute abundance of each unique TCRbeta CDR3 rearrangement, sequence reads were collapsed and filtered. For each sample, productive Simpson clonality was calculated by taking the square root of Simpson's diversity index across productive rearrangements. What TCRdb holds here is the immuneACCESS table cut down to in-frame rearrangements. Part of the clones is not present; checked against another copy, under half of the missing clones reflect an unresolved V gene, and the others are unexplained. That table supplies the V and J calls and clone size; D and trimming were determined from the DNA. The sample data list roughly 400,000 clones, and approximately 85% of these were observed just once. Around 2.1% of the sample is taken by the ten largest.

Beyond this particular receptor, the publication reports: The amount of clinical and demographic metadata varied by source and participant and was provided uncurated.

Sequenced input: PBMCs or T cells enriched from blood (not recorded which). This TCR came from a woman aged 35 to 49 with acute COVID-19. The sequence joins TRBV5-8 to TRBJ1-6; too little of a D gene remains to name it. The DNA sequence reads TGTGCCAGCAGCTCCGCCATCGAGCCGAATTCACCCCTCCACTTT. Translated, this gives CASSSAIEPNSPLHF. This CDR3, with the reference TRBV5-8 and TRBJ1-6 proteins standing in past its ends, gives the full variable domain EAGVTQSPTHLIKTRGQQATLRCSPISGHTSVYWYQQALGLGLQFLLWYDEGEERNRGNFPPRFSGRQFPNYSSELNVNALELEDSALYLCASSSAIEPNSPLHFGNGTRLTVT.